The clone carrying this T cell receptor (beta chain) was counted once. The study ran its PCR with 60 Vbeta and 13 Jbeta primers. The protocol was immunoSEQ multiplex PCR, while the TCRdb copy is restricted to in-frame clones and leaves out a portion. The sample lists about 61,000 clones, more than 80% occurring once. The ends were cut back, 4 bases at V and 4 bases at J, with 4 bases in the middle. The CDR3 runs 11 residues. Germline V CDR1 and CDR2: MGHDK, SYGVNS. These data are taken from a study of cytomegalovirus exposure and HLA in healthy donors. The chain links TRBV25-1 to TRBJ1-1, with unresolved D. Source material: PBMCs. The origin of this receptor is a man aged 25 to 40 in good health and CMV-seropositive. The CDR3: CASSAPTEAFF. The CDR3 DNA is TGTGCCAGCAGTGCTCCCACTGAAGCTTTCTTT.